Listed below are T cell receptor beta chains from one sample, sequenced in a study of quantifying T cell responses using KT2 cells. TCRdb processed the UMI-ligation and nested PCR reads anew with MiXCR; each CDR3 protein has one entry. The repertoire includes 25,000 to 35,000 distinct CDR3 sequences, 10% to 13% of them detected once, and roughly 9% sits in the top ten. Sequenced material: PBMCs spiked with cells of the T cell clone KT2. Receptors originate from a human donor. Each CDR3 is given with its conserved first and last residue. Each record gives: J gene, clone size, D gene, V gene, CDR3 DNA, CDR3 protein. A D gene is named only where the DNA matches it firmly. Clone size, where shown, is once, few, many, or a class for clones that have expanded.

>TRBJ1-6|NA|NA|TRBV20-1
TGCAGTGCTAGAGTCGAAACGGAGAATTCACCCCTCCACTTT
CSARVETENSPLHF
>TRBJ1-4|many|NA|TRBV6-5
TGTGCCAGCTCCGACGGGGGAGAAAAACTGTTTTTT
CASSDGGEKLFF
>TRBJ1-1|many|NA|TRBV6-6
TGTGCCAGCAGTTACATTTTGGGGAACATGAACACTGAAGCTTTCTTT
CASSYILGNMNTEAFF
>TRBJ2-7|many|NA|TRBV3-1
TGTGCCAACGATCACGCCCCCCCTAGCAAGGACTACTACGAGCAGTACTTC
CANDHAPPSKDYYEQYF
>TRBJ1-5|many|TRBD1|TRBV12-3/TRBV12-4
TGTGCCAGCAGTCACGGGACAGGGGGCGGTTATGGTCAGCCCCAGCATTTT
CASSHGTGGGYGQPQHF
>TRBJ1-4|NA|NA|TRBV2
TGTGCCAGCAGTGAAGCCGGCAGCCTTAGTTTT
CASSEAGSLSF
>TRBJ2-7|few|TRBD2|TRBV7-2
TGTGCCAGCAGCCAACGACTAGCGGGGGACGTCCCCTACGAGCAGTACTTC
CASSQRLAGDVPYEQYF
>TRBJ2-7|many|TRBD1|TRBV2
TGTGCCAGCAGTGTGATCACAGGGGGAAAACATGAGCAGTACTTC
CASSVITGGKHEQYF
>TRBJ2-3|NA|TRBD1|TRBV3-1
TGTGCCAGCAGCCCGGACAGGGGCGCGCAGTATTTT
CASSPDRGAQYF
>TRBJ2-7|few|NA|TRBV12-3/TRBV12-4
TGTGCCAGCAGTGAATTGTATTCGGTTCAGTACTTC
CASSELYSVQYF
>TRBJ1-6|many|TRBD1|TRBV3-1
TGTGCCAGCAGCCAAGAGGAGGGGGGACAGGGGAATTCACCCCTCCACTTT
CASSQEEGGQGNSPLHF
>TRBJ2-2|NA|NA|TRBV5-1
TGCGCCAGCAGCTTGGAGTCCGGGCAGGGTAGTTGGACCGGGGAGCTGTTTTTT
CASSLESGQGSWTGELFF
>TRBJ1-1|medium-sized|NA|TRBV4-2
TGTGCCAGCAGCGCCAACCCGGGACAGAACACTGAAGCTTTCTTT
CASSANPGQNTEAFF
>TRBJ2-7|NA|TRBD2|TRBV6-5
TGTGCCAGCAGTCAACTAGCGGGAGAATCCTACGAGCAGTACTTC
CASSQLAGESYEQYF
>TRBJ2-2|NA|TRBD1|TRBV12-3/TRBV12-4
TGTGCCAGCAGGTCAAGGGGGCGCATGGGCACCGGGGAGCTGTTTTTT
CASRSRGRMGTGELFF
>TRBJ1-5|few|NA|TRBV6-2/TRBV6-3
TGTGCCAGCAGGGGGACAATAGGTCAGCCCCAGCATTTT
CASRGTIGQPQHF
>TRBJ2-1|many|NA|TRBV24-1
TGTGCCACCAGTGGATGGGTAGCTCAGAGCAATGAGCAGTTCTTC
CATSGWVAQSNEQFF
>TRBJ1-5|NA|NA|TRBV2
TGTGCCAGCAGTGACATAGATAGCAATCAGCCCCAGCATTTT
CASSDIDSNQPQHF
>TRBJ2-3|many|NA|TRBV6-5
TGTGCCAGCTCCCTGGGCTCCACAGATACGCAGTATTTT
CASSLGSTDTQYF
>TRBJ2-7|NA|TRBD1|TRBV7-9
TGTGCCAGCAGCGATACACAGGACAGGGGGAATTACGAGCAGTACTTC
CASSDTQDRGNYEQYF
>TRBJ1-1|once|NA|TRBV5-4
TGTGCCAGCAGCTTGGGGTGGCCAGGGAGGAACACTGAAGCTTTCTTT
CASSLGWPGRNTEAFF
>TRBJ2-7|NA|NA|TRBV29-1
TGCAGCGTTGAAGACTTCTACGAGCAGTACTTC
CSVEDFYEQYF
>TRBJ1-1|NA|TRBD1|TRBV14
TGTGCCAGCAGCCAAGATTGGGGGACAGGGGTGAACACTGAAGCTTTCTTT
CASSQDWGTGVNTEAFF
>TRBJ2-1|many|NA|TRBV7-3
TGTGCCAGCAGCTTAACGGGTTACCAGAAGCAGTTCTTC
CASSLTGYQKQFF
>TRBJ2-5|few|TRBD2|TRBV12-3/TRBV12-4
TGTGCCAGCAGGGGACTAGCGGCTAAAGAGACCCAGTACTTC
CASRGLAAKETQYF
>TRBJ2-1|NA|TRBD2|TRBV3-1
TGTGCCAGCAGCCAAACCCTCAAGACTAGCGGGGATTCGCGCACCTACAATGAGCAGTTCTTC
CASSQTLKTSGDSRTYNEQFF
>TRBJ2-7|many|NA|TRBV29-1
TGCAGCGTTGGCCGAAGCGGCTGGGGTTACGAGCAGTACTTC
CSVGRSGWGYEQYF
>TRBJ1-1|many|NA|TRBV7-6
TGTGCCAGCAGCTTCAGGATGAACACTGAAGCTTTCTTT
CASSFRMNTEAFF
>TRBJ2-4|few|TRBD2|TRBV12-3/TRBV12-4
TGTGCCAGCAGTTTAGCGGGTGCGGGACTAGTTTTCGAGTACTTC
CASSLAGAGLVFEYF
>TRBJ1-4|few|TRBD1|TRBV20-1
TGCAGTGCTGTCGACAGGGGGCACGAAAAACTGTTTTTT
CSAVDRGHEKLFF
>TRBJ2-5|NA|NA|TRBV20-1
TGCAGTGCTAGAGATCGGCTAGCAATATACCAAGAGACCCAGTACTTC
CSARDRLAIYQETQYF
>TRBJ2-5|large|NA|TRBV6-5
TGTGCCAGCAGTTACCCGCAAGGCGAGGGGGTAGAGACCCAGTACTTC
CASSYPQGEGVETQYF
>TRBJ2-3|few|NA|TRBV5-1
TGCGCCAGCAGCTTGGCTCAGGGGCTCGATACGCAGTATTTT
CASSLAQGLDTQYF
>TRBJ1-1|NA|NA|TRBV27
TGTGCCAGCAGCCCATTTCCGGGGGTGACCCTCACTGAAGCTTTCTTT
CASSPFPGVTLTEAFF
>TRBJ2-5|many|TRBD2|TRBV20-1
TGCAGTGCTAACGGACTAGCGGGAGATGTAGTAACCCAGTACTTC
CSANGLAGDVVTQYF
>TRBJ2-7|NA|TRBD1|TRBV18
TGTGCCAGCTCACTCGACAGGGGTGCCGAGCAGTACTTC
CASSLDRGAEQYF
>TRBJ1-1|many|NA|TRBV19
TGTGCCAGTAGTACCTCGACAATGAACACTGAAGCTTTCTTT
CASSTSTMNTEAFF
>TRBJ2-2|once|NA|TRBV6-4
TGTGCCATCAGTGACGAAGCGGGGAACACCGGGGAGCTGTTTTTT
CAISDEAGNTGELFF
>TRBJ2-7|many|NA|TRBV7-9
TGTGCCAGCAGCTCACGACTGGCCGCGCGGGACGAGCAGTACTTC
CASSSRLAARDEQYF
>TRBJ2-1|many|TRBD2|TRBV9
TGTGCCAGCAGCCAGACCAGCGGGACTTACAATGAGCAGTTCTTC
CASSQTSGTYNEQFF
>TRBJ2-2|few|NA|TRBV6-4
TGTGCCAGCAGTTATTCGACCGATCAGGGGGAGCTGTTTTTT
CASSYSTDQGELFF
>TRBJ1-5|many|TRBD1|TRBV27
TGTGCCAGCAGACGGACAGGGGGCGCGGGCAATCAGCCCCAGCATTTT
CASRRTGGAGNQPQHF
>TRBJ1-2|many|TRBD1|TRBV12-3/TRBV12-4
TGTGCCAGCAGTCCAGGACAGGGAGGAAGCTATGGCTACACCTTC
CASSPGQGGSYGYTF
>TRBJ2-1|many|NA|TRBV6-4
TGTGCCAGCAGCCCCCGGGCCAACAATGAGCAGTTCTTC
CASSPRANNEQFF
>TRBJ2-7|many|TRBD2|TRBV12-3/TRBV12-4
TGTGCCAGCAGTCCCCAACTAGCGGGGGACGAGCAGTACTTC
CASSPQLAGDEQYF
>TRBJ1-6|few|TRBD1|TRBV15
TGTGCCACCAGCCGCGACAGGGCGGTATTGAAGGCCCTCCACTTT
CATSRDRAVLKALHF
>TRBJ1-3|many|NA|TRBV10-2
TGCGCCAGCAGTGAGTCGTTATTCCAAGGCTCTGGAAACACCATATATTTT
CASSESLFQGSGNTIYF
>TRBJ2-3|many|NA|TRBV5-1
TGCGCCAGCAGGGAGGGTATCCGAGATACGCAGTATTTT
CASREGIRDTQYF
>TRBJ2-1|NA|TRBD1|TRBV5-1
TGCGCCAGCAGCTTCTCCGGACAGGGGGGCGTCAATGAGCAGTTCTTC
CASSFSGQGGVNEQFF
>TRBJ2-7|NA|NA|TRBV20-1
TGCAGTGCTTCCACGTCGGGACTCCTCTACGAGCAGTACTTC
CSASTSGLLYEQYF